Listed below are T cell receptor beta chains from one sample, sequenced in a study of T cell repertoires in cytomegalovirus infection. Their antigen targets remain unknown. TCRdb re-derived calls from the reads in MiXCR, one entry per CDR3 protein. The table has 100,000 to 150,000 distinct CDR3 sequences, roughly a third seen once; the top ten hold about 54%. This specimen was CD8+ T cells from cultured PBMCs, taken from culture after CMV antigen stimulation. The receptors stem from a human donor in good health (CMV status not recorded). Some clones in this sample may be carry-over from other donors' samples. The CDR3 runs from the conserved cysteine through the conserved F or W. Fields, in order: CDR3 length, V gene, J gene, D gene, clone size, CDR3 DNA, CDR3 protein. D genes are given only for firm matches. Only part of the rows carry a size: once, few, many, or a class if the clone is expanded.

14,TRBV12-3/TRBV12-4,TRBJ1-2,TRBD1,NA,TGTGCCAGCAGTTCTTCCGGGACAGGTTATGGCTACACCTTC,CASSSSGTGYGYTF
15,TRBV7-8,TRBJ2-7,TRBD2,NA,TGTGCCAGCAGTAGCGGGGGACCCGGGTCCCACGAGCAGTACTTC,CASSSGGPGSHEQYF
15,TRBV4-1,TRBJ1-1,NA,NA,TGCGCCAGCAGCCAAGGCGGGGGACTCATGGCTGAAGCTTTCTTT,CASSQGGGLMAEAFF
16,TRBV7-9,TRBJ2-7,TRBD1,NA,TGTGCCAGCAGCGGAATCAACAGGGGCGTTATCTCCGAGCAGTACTTC,CASSGINRGVISEQYF
15,TRBV2,TRBJ2-7,TRBD1,NA,TGTGCCAGCAACCGAATCGGACAGGGGCCCTACGAGCAGTACTTC,CASNRIGQGPYEQYF
15,TRBV27,TRBJ1-5,TRBD1,few,TGTGCCAGCAGTGAACAGGGGGACCGTAATCAGCCCCAGCATTTT,CASSEQGDRNQPQHF
15,TRBV27,TRBJ1-5,NA,NA,TGTGCCAGCAGAGAGAGGGGCAGGGGCAATCAGCCCCAGCATTTT,CASRERGRGNQPQHF
14,TRBV7-8,TRBJ2-7,NA,NA,TGTGCCAGCAGCTTAGTGGTCAGCGGTTACGAGCAGTACTTC,CASSLVVSGYEQYF
15,TRBV7-2,TRBJ1-1,TRBD1,NA,TGTGCCAGCAGCCAGGGACAGGGAATGAACACTGAAGCTTTCTTT,CASSQGQGMNTEAFF
15,TRBV7-9,TRBJ1-1,TRBD1,few,TGTGCCAGCAGCTTACGGACAGGGGAGACCACTGAAGCTTTCTTT,CASSLRTGETTEAFF
15,TRBV4-1,TRBJ2-7,TRBD1,NA,TGTGCCAGCAGCCAAGAGGAGGTCAGGGGGCTGGAGCAGTACTTC,CASSQEEVRGLEQYF
14,TRBV6-1,TRBJ2-2,NA,NA,TGTGCCAGCACCCTGGGTTTTGACACCGGGGAGCTGTTTTTT,CASTLGFDTGELFF
13,TRBV10-3,TRBJ1-1,NA,few,TGTGCCATCAGTAGACACAAGAACACTGAAGCTTTCTTT,CAISRHKNTEAFF
15,TRBV6-2/TRBV6-3,TRBJ1-2,TRBD1,few,TGTGCCAGCAGTGACTACAGGGGCGCTAACTATGGCTACACCTTC,CASSDYRGANYGYTF